The 30 T cell receptor beta chains in this list originate from one sample, sequenced in a study of control samples from healthy donors and cancer patients (TCRdb year 2020). Libraries were built with the immunoSEQ multiplex PCR assay. TCRdb stores this immuneACCESS table with in-frame sequences only. Part of the clones is absent; in the studies checked, under half of the shortfall reflects unresolved V genes, and no reason is known for the rest. This sample is represented by 150,000 to 200,000 clones; 70% to 90% of them were singletons. The ten top clones hold 12% of the sample. The sequenced sample consisted of blood. All receptors derive from a man between 25 and 39 years old in good health.

CDR3 sequence reads: CASSGANTGELFF. Here the CDR3 DNA reads TGCGCCAGCAGCGGGGCGAACACCGGGGAGCTGTTTTTT. The genes are TRBV4-1 and TRBJ2-2; D gene uncertain. The V gene's germline CDR1 is MGHRA and CDR2 YSYEKL. V lost 5 bases and J 0 bases, leaving 4 bases between the germline ends. The CDR3 spans 13 residues.

V is TRBV5-4 and J is TRBJ2-3, with TRBD2 matching 8 bases. CDR3 size: 16 residues. The V and J ends lost 4 bases and 0 bases, in that order; junction bases with no gene match: 7. Per germline, CDR1 SGHNT and CDR2 YYREEE (reference sequence). CDR3 in amino acids: CASSKNGGASTDTQYF. The DNA of the CDR3 is TGTGCCAGCAGCAAGAACGGGGGGGCTAGCACAGATACGCAGTATTTT.

This chain uses TRBV4-2 with TRBJ2-7, with D perhaps matching TRBD1 or TRBD2 (5 bases each). The length of the CDR3 is 16 residues. In germline, CDR1 is LGHNA, CDR2 YNFKEQ. V lost 1 base and J lost 1, with 14 bases in between. In DNA, the CDR3 is TGTGCCAGCAGCCAAGGGGGGAGAAAGGGTTCCTACGAGCAGTACTTC. Protein product: CASSQGGRKGSYEQYF.

The chain recombines TRBV2 with TRBJ2-7; D uncertain. The length of the CDR3 is 13 residues. The ends were cut back, 7 bases at V and 3 bases at J, with 13 bases in the middle. Germline V gene data show CDR1 as SNHLY and CDR2 as FYNNEI. As DNA, the CDR3 is TGTGCCAGCACCCCAAATGGGGTCTACGAGCAGTACTTC. Protein sequence: CASTPNGVYEQYF.

The chain employs TRBV6-5 and TRBJ1-5; possibly TRBD1 for D (6 bases). Per the germline V gene, CDR1 is MNHEY and CDR2 is SVGAGI. CDR3 length: 14 amino acids. V was trimmed by 7 bases and J by 6 bases, leaving 16 bases between them. CDR3 in DNA: TGTGCCAGCAACCAGGGGCCCCCGGGTCAGCCCCAGCATTTT. Residues: CASNQGPPGQPQHF.

The chain employs TRBV4-1 and TRBJ1-3, with a weak D call TRBD1 (6 bases). Germline loops: CDR1 MGHRA, CDR2 YSYEKL. Trimming removed 0 bases from V and 2 bases from J, with 11 bases in between. The CDR3 contains 16 residues. CDR3 region: CASSQDRSGAGNTIYF. Written as DNA, the CDR3 is TGCGCCAGCAGCCAAGATCGTTCAGGGGCTGGAAACACCATATATTTT.

This CDR3 is CASKNPVGAGGSNEQFF. CDR3 in DNA: TGTGCCAGCAAAAATCCTGTTGGTGCGGGAGGGTCCAATGAGCAGTTCTTC. This chain uses TRBV28 with TRBJ2-1; 9 bases are shared with TRBD2. V shed 7 bases and J 6 bases; nucleotides not matched to a gene: 16. The germline V gene has CDR1 MDHEN and CDR2 SYDVKM. The CDR3 totals 17 residues.

This clone appeared a single time. The chain combines TRBV6-5 with TRBJ2-5, with 7 bases lining up with TRBD2. This CDR3 has 15 amino acids. Germline CDR1 MNHEY, CDR2 SVGAGI. J gave up 4 bases and V 10 bases, and 15 bases lay outside the gene matches. The CDR3 reads CATLNAGAMGETQYF. Written as DNA, the CDR3 is TGTGCCACCTTAAACGCGGGAGCCATGGGAGAGACCCAGTACTTC.

The chain combines TRBV7-6 with TRBJ2-1, with D perhaps given as TRBD1 or TRBD2 (6 bases each). Germline V gene sequence: CDR1 SGHVS, CDR2 FNYEAQ. CDR3 length: 16 residues. V lost 4 bases and J lost 8, with 21 bases in between. CDR3 in amino acids: CASSSMRGRTADEQFF. The DNA for the CDR3 is TGTGCCAGCAGCTCAATGAGGGGGAGGACAGCTGATGAGCAGTTCTTC.

This clone has only a few counts. The rearrangement uses TRBV9 and TRBJ1-1, with 7 bases fitting TRBD1. The germline CDR1 and CDR2 sequences are SGDLS and YYNGEE. The CDR3 totals 14 residues. V gave up 2 bases and J gave up 4 bases; unmatched junction bases: 5. CDR3 residues: CASSVFDRATEAFF. For the CDR3, the DNA is TGTGCCAGCAGCGTTTTTGACAGGGCCACTGAAGCTTTCTTT.

This chain joins TRBV3-1 (or the pseudogene TRBV3-2) and TRBJ2-5, with TRBD1 identical over 9 bases. CDR3 size: 15 residues. Germline V CDR1 and CDR2: LGHDT, YNNKEL (reference sequence). V shed 4 bases and J 5 bases; nucleotides not matched to a gene: 8. The CDR3 DNA reads TGTGCCAGCAGCCGTTCAACAGGGGGCTCGGAGACCCAGTACTTC. This translates into CASSRSTGGSETQYF.

This rearrangement joins TRBV21-1 to TRBJ2-6. TRBV21-1 is a documented pseudogene. The CDR3 covers 21 residues. CDR3 bases: TGTGCCAGCAGCAAAGATCGTAAGGGAACAGACACAGACTCTGGGGCCAACGTCCTGACTTTC. Protein: CASSKDRKGTDTDSGANVLTF.

The chain links TRBV6-1 to TRBJ2-2, with 7 bases fitting TRBD1. From germline, CDR1 is MNHNS and CDR2 SASEGT. V shed 3 bases and J 0 bases; nucleotides not matched to a gene: 1. The CDR3 totals 15 residues. The CDR3 region is CASSEGTANTGELFF. Written as DNA, the CDR3 is TGTGCCAGCAGTGAGGGGACAGCGAACACCGGGGAGCTGTTTTTT.

V is TRBV11-2 and J is TRBJ2-2; unclear D gene. Germline values: CDR1 SGHAT, CDR2 FQNNGV. This CDR3 has 16 amino acids. V lost 3 bases and J lost 2, with 13 bases in between. For the CDR3, the DNA is TGTGCCAGCAGCTTGGTACGGAGACTTAACACCGGGGAGCTGTTTTTT. Residues: CASSLVRRLNTGELFF.

V is TRBV27 and J is TRBJ2-7, with D perhaps TRBD1 or TRBD2 (6 bases each). This CDR3 is built from 15 residues. V was trimmed by 3 bases and J by 0 bases, leaving 12 bases between them. Germline V gene lookup returns CDR1 MNHEY and CDR2 SMNVEV (reference sequence). The CDR3 DNA is TGTGCCAGCAGTTTGGAGGGGGTTAGCTCCTACGAGCAGTACTTC. It yields the protein CASSLEGVSSYEQYF.

The V and J genes are TRBV11-3 and TRBJ2-3; D possibly matches TRBD1 or TRBD2 (5 bases each). Between the trimmed V and J ends, which lost 5 bases and 5 bases, there was a span of 17 bases. This CDR3 is 15 amino acids long. Germline V gene sequence: CDR1 SGHNT, CDR2 YENEEA. This chain's CDR3 is CASSQRRGGEDTQYF. The CDR3 nucleotides read TGTGCCAGCAGCCAACGACGTGGGGGTGAAGATACGCAGTATTTT.

The rearrangement links TRBV28 to TRBJ1-2; 7 positions agree with TRBD1. This CDR3 region has 18 residues. Per the germline V gene, CDR1 is MDHEN and CDR2 is SYDVKM. J lost 8 bases, V lost 3 bases, and 21 bases had no gene match. DNA of the CDR3: TGTGCCAGCAGTTTCACCCCCGGGGCAGGGGGTGAGCCGGGAGGCTACACCTTC. The encoded protein is CASSFTPGAGGEPGGYTF.

The rearrangement uses TRBV28 and TRBJ1-2, with D possibly being TRBD1 (6 bases). This CDR3 has 16 residues. Trimming removed 5 bases at V and 0 bases at J, with 16 bases between. Germline CDR1 and CDR2: MDHEN and SYDVKM. CDR3 region: CASSHPDRNANYGYTF. DNA of the CDR3: TGTGCCAGCAGTCACCCCGACAGGAATGCTAACTATGGCTACACCTTC.

The CDR3 protein is CASRGGRGTNEKLFF. The CDR3 bases are TGTGCCAGTCGCGGGGGAAGAGGGACTAATGAAAAACTGTTTTTT. This chain joins TRBV2 and TRBJ1-4, with TRBD1 as a possible D gene (5 bases). Germline CDR1 and CDR2: SNHLY and FYNNEI. This CDR3 region has 15 residues. V was trimmed by 9 bases and J by 2 bases, leaving 16 bases between them.

The rearrangement links TRBV6-5 to TRBJ2-1; D is undetermined. The V and J ends lost 6 bases and 9 bases respectively, with 18 bases between them. Germline lookup yields CDR1 MNHEY and CDR2 SVGAGI. This CDR3 is built from 14 residues. CDR3 sequence: CASRRTRNEGEQFF. CDR3 sequence (DNA): TGTGCCAGCAGACGCACGCGCAATGAAGGTGAGCAGTTCTTC.

The chain employs TRBV6-5 and TRBJ2-7; TRBD2 might be the D (6 bases). The germline CDR1 and CDR2 sequences are MNHEY and SVGAGI. The CDR3 has 15 amino acids. The V end lost 0 bases, the J end lost 2 bases, and 11 bases lay between the germline ends. The CDR3 region has the DNA TGTGCCAGCAGTTACTCTGGAGGGCAGACCTACGAGCAGTACTTC. Protein product: CASSYSGGQTYEQYF.

V and J are TRBV28 and TRBJ1-5; D not certain. CDR3 size: 15 residues. V was pared by 1 base and J by 3 bases, with 10 bases between. In germline, CDR1 is MDHEN, CDR2 SYDVKM. The CDR3 loop is CASSLSGSVNQPQHF. CDR3 DNA sequence: TGTGCCAGCAGTTTATCGGGCAGCGTCAATCAGCCCCAGCATTTT.

This rearrangement joins TRBV7-2 to TRBJ2-3, with 8 bases lining up with TRBD2. The germline V gene has CDR1 SGHTA and CDR2 FQGNSA. The junction had 8 bases not matched to a gene; V was cut back by 1 base and J by 2 bases. The CDR3 has 17 amino acids. CDR3 amino acids: CASSLVGSGTATDTQYF. The CDR3 DNA sequence: TGTGCCAGCAGCTTAGTTGGTAGCGGGACCGCCACAGATACGCAGTATTTT.

The chain has TRBV21-1 and TRBJ1-5; the table names TRBD1, a call not compared with the DNA. TRBV21-1 is a documented pseudogene. CDR3 length equals 20 residues. The CDR3 coding sequence is TGTGCCAGCAGCAAAATGCCCGGACAGGGCCGGCAAGGGGGCAATCAGCCCCAGCATTTT. Residues: CASSKMPGQGRQGGNQPQHF.

V is TRBV5-1 and J is TRBJ2-7; a weak D match, TRBD1 (6 bases). V was trimmed by 4 bases and J by 6 bases, leaving 14 bases between them. The germline CDR1 and CDR2 sequences are SGHRS and YFSETQ. CDR3 length: 13 amino acids. The CDR3 here is CASSPVGQSEQYF. CDR3 coding DNA: TGCGCCAGCAGCCCGGTGGGACAAAGCGAGCAGTACTTC.

The rearrangement joins TRBV20-1 to TRBJ2-7; D remains ambiguous. The ends were cut back, 6 bases at V and 6 bases at J, with 9 bases in the middle. The germline gives CDR1 DFQATT, CDR2 SNEGSKA (reference sequence). There are 10 residues in the CDR3. CDR3 nucleotide sequence: TGCAGTGCCGAACCGCGCGAGCAGTACTTC. Protein: CSAEPREQYF.

The V and J genes are TRBV19 and TRBJ1-3; D call uncertain. V lost 1 base, J lost 0 bases, and 7 bases lay in between. The CDR3 loop spans 15 amino acids. Germline V gene data show CDR1 as LNHDA and CDR2 as SQIVND (reference sequence). In nucleotides, the CDR3 is TGTGCCAGTAGTATAGCCGCCTACTCTGGAAACACCATATATTTT. Protein product: CASSIAAYSGNTIYF.

The chain carries TRBV24-1 and TRBJ2-5; TRBD2 is a possible D gene (6 bases). The V and J ends lost 7 bases and 4 bases respectively, with 12 bases between them. Germline CDR1 KGHDR, CDR2 SFDVKD. This CDR3 spans 13 amino acids. The CDR3 nucleotides are TGTGCCACCAGCCACTCGGGGGTAGAGACCCAGTACTTC. It is translated as CATSHSGVETQYF.

This clone was seen only once. The rearrangement uses TRBV29-1 and TRBJ2-1; D might be TRBD1 (5 bases). Trimming took off 8 bases at V and 5 bases at J, with 13 bases between the two ends. From germline, CDR1 is SQVTM and CDR2 ANQGSEA. The CDR3 extends over 12 amino acids. The CDR3 sequence is CSTRKTDNEQFF. The CDR3 nucleotides are TGCAGCACTCGGAAGACAGACAATGAGCAGTTCTTC.

V usage is TRBV27 and J usage is TRBJ1-1; TRBD1 matches 7 bases. After removal of 1 base from V and 3 bases from J, the junction contained 2 bases not matched to a gene. This CDR3 region has 14 residues. Germline loops: CDR1 MNHEY, CDR2 SMNVEV (reference sequence). The CDR3 loop reads CASSLYRGDTEAFF. For the CDR3, the DNA is TGTGCCAGCAGTTTATACAGGGGTGACACTGAAGCTTTCTTT.